This T cell receptor (beta chain) was sequenced in a study of blood T cell repertoires in COVID-19. Study summary: Samples came from the United States, Italy and Spain, spanning acute and convalescent COVID-19.

J was trimmed by 4 bases and V by 4 bases; bases with no gene match: 6. Germline V gives CDR1 SGHNT, CDR2 YYREEE (reference sequence). CDR3 length equals 14 residues. This clone was seen only once. In the authors' methods: It was from reference gene primer amplification that nucleated cell counts were estimated. The protocol was immunoSEQ multiplex PCR, while the TCRdb copy is restricted to in-frame clones and leaves out a portion. The V and J calls and clone size come from that table; D and trimming were worked out from the DNA. The sample includes about 69,000 clones, about 80% of them seen just once.

Input material: peripheral blood. The chain combines TRBV5-4 with TRBJ2-3, with 7 bases aligning to TRBD1. The sequence derives from a man between 50 and 59 years old with COVID-19, enrolled during active disease. The CDR3 sequence is CASSGKGAADTQYF. For the CDR3, the DNA is TGTGCCAGCAGCGGCAAGGGGGCGGCAGATACGCAGTATTTT.